These T cell receptor beta chains were read from a single sample in a study of long-term antiretroviral therapy in people with HIV. TCRdb's copy holds only in-frame clones and misses some; the assay was immunoSEQ multiplex PCR. The sample records 25,000 to 35,000 clones, over 90% being singletons. Sequenced here: unsorted PBMCs, sampled 6.2 years after starting antiretroviral therapy. These receptors were taken from a middle-aged man with HIV. Both conserved end residues are part of each CDR3.

>TRBJ1-3|TRBV6-1
CASSEGVGLGNTIYF
>TRBJ1-1|TRBV5-1
CASSTELRGENTEAFF
>TRBJ2-1|TRBV7-9
CASSLGQNEQFF
>TRBJ2-5|TRBV7-3
CASSLGVAGGYQETQYF
>TRBJ1-5|TRBV10-2
CASSVKDEEPQHF
>TRBJ2-1|TRBV5-7
CASSLGLAGGSNNEQFF
>TRBJ2-1|TRBV9
CASSPSPGQGIMSSYNEQFF
>TRBJ2-1|TRBV4-3
CASSQDSSYNEQFF
>TRBJ2-1|TRBV4-3
CASSQQQTSGTIQFF
>TRBJ2-5|TRBV11-1
CASSVDSIEWATQYF
>TRBJ1-3|TRBV11-2
CASSIQGHPGNTIYF
>TRBJ2-7|TRBV2
CASSPQGLVYEQYF
>TRBJ2-2|TRBV27
CASSLSAQERGLAGELFF
>TRBJ2-3|TRBV5-1
CASTLRGFADTQYF
>TRBJ2-5|TRBV14
CASSQDLGATQYF
>TRBJ1-5|TRBV30
CAWSDAPSQPQHF
>TRBJ2-2|TRBV2
CASGRSLTGELFF
>TRBJ2-7|TRBV28
CASTRKGLIYEQYF
>TRBJ2-7|TRBV7-9
CASDLGQTGEQYF
>TRBJ2-5|TRBV7-2
CASSSSGNQETQYF
>TRBJ2-7|TRBV5-1
CASSRAGTGTYEQYF
>TRBJ2-5|TRBV6-5
CASSSSTGRETQYF
>TRBJ1-1|TRBV6-5
CASMIAGSYTEAFF